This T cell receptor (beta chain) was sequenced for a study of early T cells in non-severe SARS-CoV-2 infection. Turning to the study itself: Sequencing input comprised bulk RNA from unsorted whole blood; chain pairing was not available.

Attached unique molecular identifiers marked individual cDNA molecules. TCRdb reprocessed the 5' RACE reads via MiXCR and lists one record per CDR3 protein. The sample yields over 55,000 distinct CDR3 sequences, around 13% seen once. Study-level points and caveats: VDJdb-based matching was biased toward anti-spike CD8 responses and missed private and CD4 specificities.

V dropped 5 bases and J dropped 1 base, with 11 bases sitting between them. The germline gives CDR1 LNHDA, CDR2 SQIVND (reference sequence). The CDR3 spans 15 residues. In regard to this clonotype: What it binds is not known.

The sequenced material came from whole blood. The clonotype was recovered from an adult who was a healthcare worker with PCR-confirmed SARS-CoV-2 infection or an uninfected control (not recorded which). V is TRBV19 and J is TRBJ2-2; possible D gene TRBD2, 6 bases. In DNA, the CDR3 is TGTGCCAGTAGTTCTGCGGGAAAGAACACCGGGGAGCTGTTTTTT. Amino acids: CASSSAGKNTGELFF.